This entry is about one T cell receptor beta chain. Its antigen is undetermined. These data come from a study of identifying expanded T cells in peripheral blood. Profiled with immunoSEQ multiplex PCR; TCRdb holds only in-frame clones, not every one. The table has approximately 120,000 clones, about nine tenths seen once; the top ten hold under 9%. Healthy donors had no documented immune events, such as infections, while sampled. Broader study findings: Clone count variance between approximately two-week samples rose with total template count. Differentially abundant clones: roughly 1.3 between replicates, approximately 15 at approximately 13 days, approximately 18 at four.

The germline V and J ends were trimmed by 4 bases and 8 bases, with 9 bases remaining between them. CDR3 length equals 12 residues. Germline loops: CDR1 LNHDA, CDR2 SQIVND (reference sequence). The source of this sequence is a person aged 18 to 75 in good health. The chain combines TRBV19 with TRBJ2-1; D is perhaps TRBD1 (5 bases). Sequenced material: blood. CDR3 DNA: TGTGCCAGTAGTACACAGGTCTATGAGCAGTTCTTC. Translating gives CASSTQVYEQFF.